Listed below are T cell receptor beta chains from one sample, sequenced in a study of blood T cell repertoires in COVID-19. TCRdb's copy holds only in-frame clones and misses some; the assay was immunoSEQ multiplex PCR. Among 47,000 or so clones listed, about four fifths were seen once. The sample was peripheral blood. These receptors were obtained from a woman of 80 years or more with COVID-19, enrolled during active disease. Both conserved end residues are part of each CDR3. The D gene is left open where the match is weak.

cdr3_aa: CARGSEIGGKSGYTF; cdr3_length: 15; j_call: TRBJ1-2; v_call: TRBV2; d_call: NA
cdr3_aa: CSAGRAGETQYF; cdr3_length: 12; j_call: TRBJ2-5; v_call: TRBV29-1; d_call: TRBD2
cdr3_aa: CATQSGTGGYNQPQHF; cdr3_length: 16; j_call: TRBJ1-5; v_call: TRBV10-3; d_call: TRBD1
cdr3_aa: CASSMTGSNTGAGGRNEQFF; cdr3_length: 20; j_call: TRBJ2-1; v_call: TRBV5-1; d_call: NA
cdr3_aa: CSVVGLAGSVSYEQYF; cdr3_length: 16; j_call: TRBJ2-7; v_call: TRBV29-1; d_call: TRBD2
cdr3_aa: CASSHRGRYGYTF; cdr3_length: 13; j_call: TRBJ1-2; v_call: TRBV14; d_call: NA
cdr3_aa: CASSSYSGRAYEQYF; cdr3_length: 15; j_call: TRBJ2-7; v_call: TRBV27; d_call: TRBD2
cdr3_aa: CASSTAVTLAFF; cdr3_length: 12; j_call: TRBJ1-1; v_call: TRBV19; d_call: NA
cdr3_aa: CASSSRTSGRVDEQFF; cdr3_length: 16; j_call: TRBJ2-1; v_call: TRBV7-3; d_call: TRBD2
cdr3_aa: CARSPDRSRYEQYF; cdr3_length: 14; j_call: TRBJ2-7; v_call: TRBV7-5; d_call: NA
cdr3_aa: CASSSASGRAGELFF; cdr3_length: 15; j_call: TRBJ2-2; v_call: TRBV2; d_call: TRBD2
cdr3_aa: CASSSGTSPIDEQFF; cdr3_length: 15; j_call: TRBJ2-1; v_call: TRBV5-1; d_call: TRBD2
cdr3_aa: CASGLGDRGNYGYTF; cdr3_length: 15; j_call: TRBJ1-2; v_call: TRBV12-5; d_call: TRBD1
cdr3_aa: CASSSFIGGVGGYTF; cdr3_length: 15; j_call: TRBJ1-2; v_call: TRBV19; d_call: NA
cdr3_aa: CAWSIKQLNEKLFF; cdr3_length: 14; j_call: TRBJ1-4; v_call: TRBV30; d_call: NA
cdr3_aa: CASSQVGTGGREQYF; cdr3_length: 15; j_call: TRBJ2-7; v_call: TRBV4-1; d_call: TRBD1
cdr3_aa: CASRSGFATNEKLFF; cdr3_length: 15; j_call: TRBJ1-4; v_call: TRBV2; d_call: NA
cdr3_aa: CATNSGTSGTSNEQFF; cdr3_length: 16; j_call: TRBJ2-1; v_call: TRBV24-1; d_call: TRBD2
cdr3_aa: CASSRSQAKNIQYF; cdr3_length: 14; j_call: TRBJ2-4; v_call: TRBV19; d_call: NA
cdr3_aa: CASSPRTSGSYEQYF; cdr3_length: 15; j_call: TRBJ2-7; v_call: TRBV28; d_call: TRBD2
cdr3_aa: CASSPGGSTQYF; cdr3_length: 12; j_call: TRBJ2-3; v_call: TRBV12-3/TRBV12-4; d_call: TRBD2
cdr3_aa: CSVAGLASTGELFF; cdr3_length: 14; j_call: TRBJ2-2; v_call: TRBV29-1; d_call: TRBD2
cdr3_aa: CAWRVRQASNYGYTF; cdr3_length: 15; j_call: TRBJ1-2; v_call: TRBV30; d_call: NA
cdr3_aa: CASSLATGGFYEQYF; cdr3_length: 15; j_call: TRBJ2-7; v_call: TRBV7-2; d_call: TRBD1
cdr3_aa: CATSRVRGLAASAGQYF; cdr3_length: 17; j_call: TRBJ2-7; v_call: TRBV15; d_call: TRBD2
cdr3_aa: CASSKDRENTEAFF; cdr3_length: 14; j_call: TRBJ1-1; v_call: TRBV7-8; d_call: TRBD1
cdr3_aa: CASSRDRYFSYEQYF; cdr3_length: 15; j_call: TRBJ2-7; v_call: TRBV5-6; d_call: TRBD1